The 16 T cell receptor beta chains listed next were all sequenced from one sample in a study of T cell repertoires in cytomegalovirus infection. Their recognized antigens are unknown. Via MiXCR, TCRdb re-called the reads, giving one row per CDR3 protein. The sample lists roughly 730,000 distinct CDR3 sequences; 30% to 40% were seen once. Source: cultured PBMCs, taken from culture after CMV antigen stimulation. Receptor source: a human donor in good health (CMV status not recorded). Some clones in this sample may be carry-over from other donors' samples.

The V gene is TRBV27, the J gene TRBJ2-4, with D possibly being TRBD1 or TRBD2 (5 bases each). This CDR3 comprises 16 residues. V lost 3 bases to trimming and J lost 6 bases, with 18 bases between them. CDR1 MNHEY and CDR2 SMNVEV come from the germline V gene (reference sequence). The CDR3 loop is CASSFRTGTPVNIQYF. For the CDR3, the DNA is TGTGCCAGCAGTTTTCGGACGGGGACCCCAGTAAACATTCAGTACTTC.

This clonotype was seen at least ten times. The chain uses TRBV7-2 and TRBJ1-5; no reliable D call. V lost 4 bases and J 3 bases, leaving 4 bases between the germline ends. Germline loops: CDR1 SGHTA, CDR2 FQGNSA. There are 12 residues in the CDR3. This chain's CDR3 is CASSWINQPQHF. DNA of the CDR3: TGTGCCAGCAGCTGGATCAATCAGCCCCAGCATTTT. Full variable domain (outside the CDR3, taken from reference TRBV7-2 and TRBJ1-5): GAGVSQSPSNKVTEKGKDVELRCDPISGHTALYWYRQSLGQGLEFLIYFQGNSAPDKSGLPSDRFSAERTGGSVSTLTIQRTQQEDSAVYLCASSWINQPQHFGDGTRLSIL.

This clonotype was detected a few times. The V call is TRBV2, the J call TRBJ2-3; 10 positions agree with TRBD2. CDR3 length: 14 amino acids. Germline CDR1 SNHLY, CDR2 FYNNEI. The V and J ends lost 8 bases and 3 bases, in that order; junction bases with no gene match: 5. CDR3 loop: CASGGLAVTDTQYF. CDR3 sequence (DNA): TGTGCCAGCGGAGGACTAGCGGTAACAGATACGCAGTATTTT.

The chain uses TRBV6-8 and TRBJ1-2; the D is unclear. Per the germline V gene, CDR1 is MNHGY and CDR2 is SAAAGT. The CDR3 sequence is 13 residues long. Trimming removed 0 bases from V and 6 bases from J, with 8 bases in between. CDR3 loop: CASSYSGVDGYTF. CDR3 sequence (DNA): TGTGCCAGCAGTTACTCCGGGGTCGATGGCTACACCTTC.

V gene TRBV6-8 combines with J gene TRBJ2-3; D ambiguous. Trimming cost V 8 bases and J 0 bases, with 6 bases left between them. This CDR3 is built from 12 residues. The germline CDR1 and CDR2 sequences are MNHGY and SAAAGT. CDR3 region: CASVTSTDTQYF. CDR3 coding DNA: TGTGCCAGCGTGACTAGCACAGATACGCAGTATTTT.

This clonotype was counted only a few times. The rearrangement links TRBV20-1 to TRBJ2-7, with a weak D call TRBD2 (5 bases). This CDR3 is built from 13 residues. Germline V CDR1 and CDR2: DFQATT, SNEGSKA (reference sequence). Between the trimmed V and J ends, which lost 1 base and 0 bases, there was a span of 7 bases. The CDR3 spells CSARGEGSYEQYF. The CDR3 DNA reads TGCAGTGCTAGAGGCGAGGGCTCCTACGAGCAGTACTTC.

J is TRBJ2-3 and V is TRBV7-8; either TRBD1 or TRBD2 may supply D (6 bases each). Trimming took off 3 bases at V and 2 bases at J, with 12 bases between the two ends. From germline, CDR1 is SGHVS and CDR2 FQNEAQ. The CDR3 has 15 amino acids. The CDR3 region is CASSFWGAVTDTQYF. CDR3 DNA: TGTGCCAGCAGCTTCTGGGGGGCGGTCACAGATACGCAGTATTTT.

The rearrangement uses TRBV29-1 and TRBJ1-6, with TRBD1 as a possible D gene (5 bases). V was cut by 5 bases and J by 8 bases, with 16 bases left in between. CDR1 is SQVTM and CDR2 is ANQGSEA in the germline V gene. The CDR3 consists of 14 residues. The CDR3 DNA sequence: TGCAGCGTTAGAACCGGGACGCTAGATTCACCCCTCCACTTT. Translating it yields CSVRTGTLDSPLHF.

V is TRBV7-9 and J is TRBJ1-4; TRBD1 matches 11 bases. The ends lost 6 bases at V and 7 bases at J; junction bases unmatched: 7. The CDR3 is 15 residues long. Per germline, CDR1 SEHNR and CDR2 FQNEAQ (reference sequence). The CDR3 nucleotides read TGTGCCAGCAGTTCTGCCGGGACAGGGGGTGAAAAACTGTTTTTT. Its translation is CASSSAGTGGEKLFF.

The rearrangement links TRBV11-2 to TRBJ2-7, with TRBD1 as a possible D gene (6 bases). Germline assignment: CDR1 SGHAT and CDR2 FQNNGV. This CDR3 contains 16 residues. The ends were cut back, 5 bases at V and 3 bases at J, with 20 bases in the middle. CDR3 coding DNA: TGTGCCAGCAGCGCCCCCTTCGCTGGGGGCAGCTACGAGCAGTACTTC. Translating gives CASSAPFAGGSYEQYF.

V gene TRBV30 combines with J gene TRBJ1-1; D gene ambiguous. In germline, CDR1 is GTSNPN, CDR2 SVGIG (reference sequence). The V end lost 5 bases, the J end lost 8 bases, and 18 bases lay between the germline ends. The CDR3 contains 13 residues. For the CDR3, the DNA is TGTGCCTGGTCCCACTTAAGGGCGGAAGAAGCTTTCTTT. It specifies CAWSHLRAEEAFF.

The rearrangement links TRBV20-1 to TRBJ2-3; either TRBD1 or TRBD2 may supply D (5 bases each). Germline V gene lookup returns CDR1 DFQATT and CDR2 SNEGSKA (reference sequence). The V end lost 3 bases, the J end lost 1 base, and 20 bases lay between the germline ends. CDR3 size: 17 residues. The CDR3 here is CSASNRQRRGGTDTQYF. CDR3 bases: TGCAGTGCTAGTAACAGGCAACGCAGAGGGGGCACAGATACGCAGTATTTT.

This clonotype was seen repeatedly, ten times or more. The chain uses TRBV7-2 and TRBJ2-5; tentatively, D is TRBD1 (5 bases). Trimming shortened V by 4 bases and J by 5 bases, and 35 bases separated the two germline ends. Germline V gives CDR1 SGHTA, CDR2 FQGNSA. The CDR3 runs to 21 residues. As DNA, the CDR3 is TGTGCCAGCAGCTCGTCTCCGGTTGGCGCAGGGTGGTTCGCGCGACGGGAGACCCAGTACTTC. It translates to CASSSSPVGAGWFARRETQYF.

The table lists this clonotype with a few counts. This sequence joins TRBV12-3 or TRBV12-4 and TRBJ2-7, with D possibly matching TRBD2 (5 bases). This CDR3 has 13 amino acids. The germline V and J ends were trimmed by 7 bases and 8 bases, with 18 bases remaining between them. The CDR3 region is CASMGAFTAQQYF. For the CDR3, the DNA is TGTGCCAGCATGGGAGCTTTTACGGCCCAGCAGTACTTC.

The V call is TRBV12-3 or TRBV12-4, the J call TRBJ1-2; D is undetermined. The CDR3 extends over 12 amino acids. Trimming removed 3 bases at V and 4 bases at J, with 6 bases between. CDR3 sequence: CASSLGFYGYTF. Written as DNA, the CDR3 is TGTGCCAGCAGTTTGGGATTCTATGGCTACACCTTC.

The V and J genes are TRBV12-3 or TRBV12-4 and TRBJ1-5; TRBD1 agrees at 8 bases. This CDR3 has 14 amino acids. Trimming at V came to 6 bases and at J to 6 bases, leaving 7 bases not matched to a gene. CDR3: CASRRTGYSQPQHF. CDR3 nucleotide sequence: TGTGCCAGCAGGCGGACAGGGTATAGTCAGCCCCAGCATTTT.